This T cell receptor beta chain was captured by sequencing in a study of CD8 T cells in Susac syndrome. With random hexamers, roughly 0.45 to 1 ug RNA was reverse transcribed. Multiplex immunoSEQ PCR targeted 54 Vbeta and 13 Jbeta TCR beta segments. TCRdb re-derived calls from the immunoSEQ multiplex PCR reads in MiXCR, one entry per CDR3 protein. The sample includes under 90,000 distinct CDR3 sequences, over 90% seen only once; the top ten take under 0.6%. The germline CDR1 and CDR2 sequences are DFQATT and SNEGSKA (reference sequence). This CDR3 contains 13 residues. The ends lost 4 bases at V and 5 bases at J; junction bases unmatched: 6.

The sequenced material came from CD8+ T cells from PBMCs. The origin of this receptor is a human donor with Susac syndrome. V and J are TRBV20-1 and TRBJ2-3; TRBD1 matches at 7 bases. The chain's CDR3 is CSAIGQAEDTQYF. The CDR3 nucleotides read TGCAGTGCTATCGGACAGGCTGAAGATACGCAGTATTTT.